The 15 T cell receptor beta chains listed next were all sequenced from one sample in a study of cytomegalovirus exposure and HLA in healthy donors (dated by TCRdb to 2015 to 2018). Libraries were prepared through the immunoSEQ multiplex PCR assay. Sourced from immuneACCESS, this table was stored by TCRdb with only in-frame sequences that have V and J called. A share of the clones is absent; for the studies checked, an unresolved V gene accounts for under half, and the remainder has no known explanation. This sample comprises just under 75,000 clones, about 94% of them detected only once. The ten largest clones capture 3.2% of the sample. Source material: PBMCs. The receptors come from a woman between 18 and 29 years old in good health and CMV-seropositive.

The J gene is TRBJ1-2, the V gene TRBV7-8; D is ambiguous. CDR3 length: 13 residues. The germline V gene has CDR1 SGHVS and CDR2 FQNEAQ. Trimming cost V 1 base and J 4 bases, with 7 bases left between them. The CDR3 protein is CASSLGEGYGYTF. The CDR3 region has the DNA TGTGCCAGCAGCTTAGGAGAGGGCTATGGCTACACCTTC.

The chain carries TRBV4-2 and TRBJ1-4, with D perhaps matching TRBD1 (6 bases). CDR1 is LGHNA and CDR2 is YNFKEQ in the germline V gene. V gave up 0 bases and J gave up 8 bases, with 16 bases separating them. CDR3 size: 16 residues. This CDR3 is CASSQDGTGGGEKLFF. The CDR3 nucleotides read TGTGCCAGCAGCCAAGATGGTACGGGGGGCGGCGAAAAACTGTTTTTT.

The gene calls are TRBV5-1 and TRBJ2-1; D is unclear. CDR1 and CDR2 (germline): SGHRS, YFSETQ. The CDR3 sequence is 13 residues long. Trimming stripped 1 base from V and 9 bases from J, with 11 bases between. The DNA for the CDR3 is TGCGCCAGCAGCTTGTATGTAGAGGCTGAGCAGTTCTTC. Amino acids: CASSLYVEAEQFF. Complete variable domain (other parts from reference TRBV5-1 and TRBJ2-1): KAGVTQTPRYLIKTRGQQVTLSCSPISGHRSVSWYQQTPGQGLQFLFEYFSETQRNKGNFPGRFSGRQFSNSRSEMNVSTLELGDSALYLCASSLYVEAEQFFGPGTRLTVL.

The chain recombines TRBV4-3 with TRBJ2-3; 14 nucleotides line up with TRBD2. The CDR3 sequence is 17 residues long. Germline values: CDR1 LGHNA, CDR2 YSLEER. V lost 4 bases, J lost 3 bases, and 6 bases stayed unmatched. The CDR3 coding sequence is TGCGCCAGCAGCCCGGGACTAGCGGGAGAGGGGACAGATACGCAGTATTTT. Protein sequence: CASSPGLAGEGTDTQYF.

The rearrangement uses TRBV28 and TRBJ1-6; D is undetermined. V lost 5 bases, J lost 9 bases, and 8 bases lay in between. The CDR3 totals 12 residues. From germline, CDR1 is MDHEN and CDR2 SYDVKM. The CDR3 reads CASSPRGSPLHF. In DNA, the CDR3 is TGTGCCAGCAGTCCACGAGGTTCACCCCTCCACTTT.

This clone showed up just once. V and J are TRBV13 and TRBJ1-4; no clear D gene. V was pared by 5 bases and J by 5 bases, with 9 bases between. This CDR3 comprises 13 residues. Germline assignment: CDR1 PRHDT and CDR2 FYEKMQ (reference sequence). The chain's CDR3 is CASSLRGNEKLFF. CDR3 coding DNA: TGTGCCAGCAGCCTGAGAGGAAATGAAAAACTGTTTTTT.

Only a few counts were recorded for this clone. The chain carries TRBV19 and TRBJ1-4, with 9 bases identical to TRBD1. J lost 2 bases, V lost 6 bases, and 1 base had no gene match. The CDR3 extends over 14 amino acids. Germline loops: CDR1 LNHDA, CDR2 SQIVND (reference sequence). In DNA form, the CDR3 reads TGTGCCAGTAGACAGGGGGCTACTAATGAAAAACTGTTTTTT. It encodes CASRQGATNEKLFF.

Concerning this clone: The sample has other DNA sequences that encode this CDR3 too. The chain combines TRBV28 with TRBJ1-1; no firm D call. This CDR3 has 12 residues. Germline-derived CDR1 and CDR2 are MDHEN and SYDVKM. V lost 5 bases, J lost 3 bases, and 7 bases lay in between. CDR3 nucleotide sequence: TGTGCCAGCAGTCCCGGGGACACTGAAGCTTTCTTT. As protein: CASSPGDTEAFF.

The V gene is TRBV19, the J gene TRBJ1-2, with TRBD1 as a possible D gene (6 bases). The V and J ends lost 5 bases and 8 bases respectively, with 18 bases between them. Germline lookup yields CDR1 LNHDA and CDR2 SQIVND (reference sequence). This CDR3 spans 14 amino acids. The CDR3 DNA follows: TGTGCCAGTAGTTCAGACAGGACCGTTAGGGGCTACACCTTC. Translation gives CASSSDRTVRGYTF.

The count of this clone is one. The genes are TRBV4-2 and TRBJ1-1; TRBD1 matches at 10 bases. The CDR3 is 15 amino acids. Germline V lookup: CDR1 LGHNA, CDR2 YNFKEQ. V lost 3 bases, J lost 4 bases, and 5 bases stayed unmatched. This chain's CDR3 is CASSHSRDRGTEAFF. In nucleotides, the CDR3 is TGTGCCAGCAGCCACTCCCGGGACAGGGGCACTGAAGCTTTCTTT.

The V and J genes are TRBV19 and TRBJ2-1, with 9 positions matching TRBD1. Germline V gene data show CDR1 as LNHDA and CDR2 as SQIVND (reference sequence). The V and J ends lost 4 bases and 6 bases, in that order; junction bases with no gene match: 10. The CDR3 is made up of 16 amino acids. CDR3 residues: CASSTQTGGPLNEQFF. For the CDR3, the DNA is TGTGCCAGTAGTACCCAGACAGGGGGACCTCTCAATGAGCAGTTCTTC.

The rearrangement links TRBV27 to TRBJ1-5, with D maybe TRBD1 (5 bases). CDR3 length equals 13 residues. Germline values: CDR1 MNHEY, CDR2 SMNVEV (reference sequence). Trimming removed 4 bases from V and 7 bases from J, with 11 bases in between. In DNA form, the CDR3 reads TGTGCCAGCAGTTACCAGGGTGGCCAGCCCCAGCATTTT. Protein sequence: CASSYQGGQPQHF.

This chain connects TRBV27 to TRBJ1-1, with D possibly matching TRBD1 (5 bases). The CDR3 consists of 13 residues. Germline CDR1 is MNHEY and CDR2 is SMNVEV (reference sequence). Between the trimmed V and J ends, which lost 6 bases and 11 bases, there was a span of 19 bases. The CDR3 reads CASSLGPGVRAFF. CDR3 nucleotides: TGTGCCAGCAGCCTAGGCCCGGGGGTTAGGGCTTTCTTT.

The V gene is TRBV6-5, the J gene TRBJ2-1; TRBD1 aligns across 7 bases. The CDR3 contains 14 residues. The V and J ends lost 2 bases and 5 bases, in that order; junction bases with no gene match: 3. Germline values: CDR1 MNHEY, CDR2 SVGAGI. The CDR3 nucleotides are TGTGCCAGCAGTTACGGACAGGTCAACAATGAGCAGTTCTTC. Protein: CASSYGQVNNEQFF.

The chain carries TRBV15 and TRBJ2-5; D may be TRBD2 (5 bases). This CDR3 comprises 15 residues. V dropped 5 bases and J dropped 0 bases, with 13 bases sitting between them. The germline CDR1 and CDR2 sequences are LNHNV and YYDKDF (reference sequence). The CDR3 DNA is TGTGCCACCAGCGGACGGACTGAATACCAAGAGACCCAGTACTTC. As protein: CATSGRTEYQETQYF.